Below, 19 T cell receptor beta chains from the same sample are listed, as sequenced in a study of CD8+CD57+ T cells in acquired aplastic anemia. TCR beta VDJ and CDR3 profiling used genomic DNA as template. Via MiXCR, TCRdb re-called the reads, giving one row per CDR3 protein. The sample carries some 200,000 distinct CDR3 sequences, 30% to 35% recorded once. Sequencing was carried out using sorted CD4+, CD8+, or CD8+CD57+ T cells (not recorded which) from PBMCs. The receptors derive from a human donor in good health, serving as a control.

This clonotype was seen at least ten times. The rearrangement uses TRBV2 and TRBJ2-7; perhaps TRBD1 as D (5 bases). V was shortened by 2 bases and J by 2 bases, with 7 bases between the two germline ends. The CDR3 has 13 amino acids. Germline CDR1 reads SNHLY; CDR2 reads FYNNEI. CDR3 loop: CASSEPGPYEQYF. The CDR3 DNA follows: TGTGCCAGCAGTGAACCAGGGCCCTACGAGCAGTACTTC. Based on the CDR3 plus reference TRBV2 and TRBJ2-7, the full variable domain is EPEVTQTPSHQVTQMGQEVILRCVPISNHLYFYWYRQILGQKVEFLVSFYNNEISEKSEIFDDQFSVERPDGSNFTLKIRSTKLEDSAMYFCASSEPGPYEQYFGPGTRLTVT.

The rearrangement uses TRBV12-3 or TRBV12-4 and TRBJ2-1, with 13 bases lining up with TRBD2. After removal of 6 bases from V and 4 bases from J, the junction contained 12 bases not matched to a gene. The CDR3 has 18 amino acids. The CDR3 spells CASRFGTSGVTAYNEQFF. CDR3 DNA: TGTGCCAGCAGATTCGGGACTAGCGGGGTTACCGCATACAATGAGCAGTTCTTC.

This clonotype was observed a few times. The rearrangement joins TRBV6-2 or TRBV6-3 to TRBJ2-4, with D uncertain. Trimming removed 0 bases from V and 7 bases from J, with 13 bases in between. In germline, CDR1 is MNHEY, CDR2 SVGEGT. The CDR3 runs to 15 residues. This CDR3 reads CASSYSYTGSNIQYF. CDR3 nucleotides: TGTGCCAGCAGTTACTCCTACACGGGCAGTAACATTCAGTACTTC.

This clonotype was seen at least ten times. The rearrangement links TRBV5-1 to TRBJ2-7; no definite D call. V dropped 7 bases and J dropped 4 bases, with 6 bases sitting between them. Germline V gene data show CDR1 as SGHRS and CDR2 as YFSETQ. CDR3 length: 10 amino acids. Here the CDR3 reads CASGSYEQYF. CDR3 nucleotides: TGCGCCAGCGGTTCGTACGAGCAGTACTTC.

This clonotype occurred a few times. The chain has TRBV20-1 and TRBJ1-1; tentative D call: TRBD1 (6 bases). V was trimmed by 5 bases and J by 4 bases, leaving 20 bases between them. This CDR3 is 15 amino acids long. The V gene's germline CDR1 is DFQATT and CDR2 SNEGSKA (reference sequence). For the CDR3, the DNA is TGCAGTGCTCCCAAACAGGGATTCGGGAGCACTGAAGCTTTCTTT. Translation: CSAPKQGFGSTEAFF.

This clonotype has a count of ten or more. This CDR3 reads CASSLEIGTGAEAFF. The CDR3 nucleotides are TGTGCCAGCAGCTTAGAAATAGGCACGGGGGCTGAAGCTTTCTTT. J is TRBJ1-1 and V is TRBV7-9; D possibly corresponds to TRBD1 (5 bases). The CDR3 has 15 amino acids. V shed 1 base and J shed 6 bases, with 15 bases lying between them. Germline V lookup: CDR1 SEHNR, CDR2 FQNEAQ (reference sequence).

This clonotype was picked up many times. The chain employs TRBV5-1 and TRBJ2-2, with 7 bases lining up with TRBD1. The CDR3 sequence is 15 residues long. V was pared by 5 bases and J by 1 base, with 5 bases of the junction left unmatched. Per germline, CDR1 SGHRS and CDR2 YFSETQ. In DNA, the CDR3 is TGCGCCAGCAGTAGGGGGCAGAAGAACACCGGGGAGCTGTTTTTT. It translates to CASSRGQKNTGELFF.

A note on this clonotype: A clone one base away is much larger, so this may be a read error. The chain combines TRBV7-6 with TRBJ2-1; 13 positions match TRBD2. CDR3 size: 15 residues. The V segment lost 7 bases and the J segment 10 bases; nucleotides outside the gene matches: 10. Germline CDR1 SGHVS, CDR2 FNYEAQ. The CDR3 DNA reads TGTGCCAGCACCTTTGGGACTAGCGGGGACGGGGAGCAGTTCTTC. It yields the protein CASTFGTSGDGEQFF.

This clonotype showed up many times. The chain carries TRBV20-1 and TRBJ1-1; 7 bases align to TRBD1. The germline CDR1 and CDR2 sequences are DFQATT and SNEGSKA (reference sequence). V shed 7 bases and J 1 base; nucleotides not matched to a gene: 18. This CDR3 is built from 17 residues. The CDR3: CSGRSRGPFSGNTEAFF. The CDR3 DNA sequence: TGCAGTGGCAGGTCTAGGGGGCCCTTTTCTGGGAACACTGAAGCTTTCTTT.

This clonotype was seen more than once but under ten times. The chain joins TRBV20-1 to TRBJ2-1, with 10 bases fitting TRBD2. The CDR3 extends over 16 amino acids. The junction had 11 bases not matched to a gene; V was cut back by 2 bases and J by 7 bases. Germline lookup yields CDR1 DFQATT and CDR2 SNEGSKA (reference sequence). The CDR3 DNA is TGCAGTGCTAGAACTATAGCGGGAGGAGGCTTAAATGAGCAGTTCTTC. Protein sequence: CSARTIAGGGLNEQFF.

With regard to this clonotype: A much bigger clone sits one base away, suggesting this may be a read error. The chain employs TRBV19 and TRBJ1-3, with D uncertain. Germline V CDR1 and CDR2: LNHDA, SQIVND (reference sequence). The CDR3 is made up of 15 amino acids. The CDR3: CASRGLLLSGDTIYF. In nucleotides, the CDR3 is TGTGCCAGTAGAGGACTTCTCCTCTCTGGAGACACCATATATTTT.

This clonotype was seen at least ten times. This chain joins TRBV20-1 and TRBJ2-7; 11 nucleotides agree with TRBD1. The CDR3 has 16 amino acids. The germline CDR1 and CDR2 sequences are DFQATT and SNEGSKA (reference sequence). J gave up 4 bases and V 2 bases, and 10 bases lay outside the gene matches. The DNA of the CDR3 is TGCAGTGCTAGACGCGGTGGACAGGGGGCGATATACGAGCAGTACTTC. It encodes CSARRGGQGAIYEQYF.

This chain uses TRBV6-2 or TRBV6-3 with TRBJ2-1, with D maybe TRBD2 (6 bases). V was pared by 8 bases and J by 7 bases, with 21 bases between. The CDR3 runs to 15 residues. Germline V CDR1 and CDR2: MNHEY, SVGEGT. CDR3 nucleotides: TGTGCCAGCGCTGGCCTCACGGCGGGGCCAAATGAGCAGTTCTTC. It encodes CASAGLTAGPNEQFF.

As concerns this clonotype: This may stem from a read error, because a much larger clone lies one nucleotide away. The J gene is TRBJ1-2, the V gene TRBV6-1; 7 bases agree with TRBD1. Germline CDR1 and CDR2: MNHNS and SASEGT. The junction had 1 base not matched to a gene; V was cut back by 0 bases and J by 0 bases. This CDR3 comprises 15 residues. CDR3 sequence: CASSEARGPNYGYTF. DNA for the CDR3: TGTGCCAGCAGTGAAGCGAGGGGGCCTAACTATGGCTACACCTTC.

About this clonotype: A much larger clone lies one base from this, so it may be a read error. The chain links TRBV2 to TRBJ1-1, with D tentatively TRBD1 (5 bases). The CDR3 has 15 amino acids. Trimming left V 6 bases short and J 4 bases short, with 18 bases between. The germline V gene has CDR1 SNHLY and CDR2 FYNNEI. CDR3 coding DNA: TGTGCCAGCAGCGTCGGGGTCGGGGCGAGCACTGAAGCTTTCTTT. This codes for CASSVGVGASTEAFF.

This clonotype has ten or more counts. The rearrangement uses TRBV7-8 and TRBJ2-5; TRBD2 matches at 7 bases. Germline V gene lookup returns CDR1 SGHVS and CDR2 FQNEAQ. Trimming at V came to 1 base and at J to 4 bases, leaving 3 bases not matched to a gene. This CDR3 is 14 amino acids long. The DNA of the CDR3 is TGTGCCAGCAGCTTAGGTTGGGGGGGAGAGACCCAGTACTTC. This encodes CASSLGWGGETQYF.

This clonotype was detected once. Given a much more abundant clone one base away, this may be a read error. V is TRBV20-1 and J is TRBJ2-1; D is unclear. The CDR3 is 13 residues long. The germline V gene has CDR1 DFQATT and CDR2 SNEGSKA (reference sequence). The CDR3, as DNA: TGCAGTGCTAGAGGAAGCTCCTACAATGGGCAGTTCTTC. Translating gives CSARGSSYNGQFF.

There are many counts of this clonotype. The DNA of the CDR3 is TGCAGTGCTAGAGATCCTAGCGGGGCCTCCTACGAGCAGTACTTC. Residues: CSARDPSGASYEQYF. The chain joins TRBV20-1 to TRBJ2-7; 9 bases match TRBD2. The V gene's germline CDR1 is DFQATT and CDR2 SNEGSKA (reference sequence). V lost 0 bases and J lost 0; bases outside the gene matches: 3. This CDR3 is 15 amino acids long.

The chain joins TRBV5-4 to TRBJ2-1, with 14 bases that match TRBD2. The CDR3 is made up of 15 amino acids. The V and J ends lost 4 bases and 8 bases, in that order; junction bases with no gene match: 5. The V gene's germline CDR1 is SGHNT and CDR2 YYREEE (reference sequence). DNA of the CDR3: TGTGCCAGCAGCATACCGGGACTAGCGGGAGATGAGCAGTTCTTC. Translated: CASSIPGLAGDEQFF.